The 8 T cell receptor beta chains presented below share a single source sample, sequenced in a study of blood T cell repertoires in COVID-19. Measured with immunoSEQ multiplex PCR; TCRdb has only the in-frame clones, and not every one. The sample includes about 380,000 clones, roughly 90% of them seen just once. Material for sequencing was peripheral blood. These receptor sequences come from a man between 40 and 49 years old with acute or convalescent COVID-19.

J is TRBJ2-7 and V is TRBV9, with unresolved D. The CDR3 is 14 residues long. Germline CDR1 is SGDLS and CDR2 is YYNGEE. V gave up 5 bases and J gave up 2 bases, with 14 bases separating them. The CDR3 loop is CASSPGTGAYEQYF. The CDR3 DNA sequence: TGTGCCAGCAGTCCCGGAACCGGAGCCTACGAGCAGTACTTC.

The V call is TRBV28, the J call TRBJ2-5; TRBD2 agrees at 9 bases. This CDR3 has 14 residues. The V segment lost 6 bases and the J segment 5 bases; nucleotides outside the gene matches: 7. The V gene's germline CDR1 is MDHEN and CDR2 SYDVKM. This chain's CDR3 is CASRLAGGHETQYF. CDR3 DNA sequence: TGTGCCAGCAGACTCGCGGGGGGGCATGAGACCCAGTACTTC.

CDR3: CAWIPRTGGGEKLFF. CDR3 DNA: TGTGCCTGGATCCCTCGGACAGGGGGAGGTGAAAAACTGTTTTTT. This sequence joins TRBV30 and TRBJ1-4, with 10 bases aligning to TRBD1. CDR1 GTSNPN and CDR2 SVGIG come from the germline V gene (reference sequence). This CDR3 has 15 amino acids. V shed 4 bases, J shed 7 bases, and the junction held 9 bases outside the gene matches.

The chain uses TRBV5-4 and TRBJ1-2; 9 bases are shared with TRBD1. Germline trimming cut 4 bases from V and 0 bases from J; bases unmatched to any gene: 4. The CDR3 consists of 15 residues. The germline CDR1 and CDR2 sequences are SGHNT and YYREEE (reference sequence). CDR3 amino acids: CASSRDRVANYGYTF. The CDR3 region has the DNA TGTGCCAGCAGCCGGGACAGGGTAGCTAACTATGGCTACACCTTC.

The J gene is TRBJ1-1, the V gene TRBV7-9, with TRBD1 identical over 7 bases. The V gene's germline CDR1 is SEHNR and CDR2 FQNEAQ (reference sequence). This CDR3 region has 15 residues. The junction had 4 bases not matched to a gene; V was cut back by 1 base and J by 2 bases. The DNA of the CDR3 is TGTGCCAGCAGCTTAGGGCAGGGGGATAACACTGAAGCTTTCTTT. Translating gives CASSLGQGDNTEAFF.

CDR3 in DNA: TGTGCCAGCAAAGTCGACAGGGGCAGGGGGAATGAGCAGTTCTTC. Translated: CASKVDRGRGNEQFF. The chain links TRBV2 to TRBJ2-1, with 8 bases that match TRBD1. From germline, CDR1 is SNHLY and CDR2 FYNNEI. This CDR3 is built from 15 residues. The ends lost 7 bases at V and 7 bases at J; junction bases unmatched: 12.

The CDR3 sequence is CASSLGGVSTDTQYF. The CDR3 region has the DNA TGTGCCAGCAGCTTAGGCGGGGTTAGCACAGATACGCAGTATTTT. This rearrangement joins TRBV7-9 to TRBJ2-3; D perhaps matches TRBD2 (6 bases). Per the germline V gene, CDR1 is SEHNR and CDR2 is FQNEAQ (reference sequence). V lost 1 base and J lost 0, with 8 bases in between. The CDR3 extends over 15 amino acids.

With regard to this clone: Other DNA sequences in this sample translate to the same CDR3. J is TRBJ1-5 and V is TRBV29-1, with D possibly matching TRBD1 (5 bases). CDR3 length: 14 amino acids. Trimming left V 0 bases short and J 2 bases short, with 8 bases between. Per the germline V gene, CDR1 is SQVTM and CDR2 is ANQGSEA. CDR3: CSVEEGGGNQPQHF. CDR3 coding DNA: TGCAGCGTTGAAGAGGGGGGTGGCAATCAGCCCCAGCATTTT. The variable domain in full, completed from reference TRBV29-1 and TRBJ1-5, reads SAVISQKPSRDICQRGTSLTIQCQVDSQVTMMFWYRQQPGQSLTLIATANQGSEATYESGFVIDKFPISRPNLTFSTLTVSNMSPEDSSIYLCSVEEGGGNQPQHFGDGTRLSIL.